Below, 15 T cell receptor beta chains from the same sample are listed, as sequenced in a study of T-cell memory formation after mild COVID-19. TCRdb analysed the 5' RACE reads with MiXCR anew, one entry per CDR3 protein. The data hold under 300,000 distinct CDR3 sequences, with around 8% observed a single time. The sequenced material came from PBMCs or a T cell subset sorted from them (not recorded which). The receptors were sampled from a young man who had mild COVID-19 (a few samples of this study predate the infection). Cell type and time point are not known.

In its sample, this clonotype was seen a few times. V gene TRBV6-2 or TRBV6-3 combines with J gene TRBJ1-2, with 7 bases that match TRBD1. Trimming removed 11 bases from V and 0 bases from J; junction bases left unmatched: 6. Germline assignment: CDR1 MNHEY and CDR2 SVGEGT. This CDR3 is built from 13 residues. The CDR3: CAGHGTANYGYTF. The CDR3 coding sequence is TGTGCCGGTCACGGGACAGCTAACTATGGCTACACCTTC.

This clonotype was picked up a small number of times. CDR3 sequence: CASSARGRRYGYTF. In nucleotides, the CDR3 is TGTGCCAGCAGCGCCCGGGGACGTAGGTATGGCTACACCTTC. The J gene is TRBJ1-2, the V gene TRBV9; D possibly corresponds to TRBD1 (5 bases). This CDR3 region has 14 residues. Germline V CDR1 and CDR2: SGDLS, YYNGEE. V lost 3 bases and J lost 5, with 14 bases in between.

This clonotype was seen repeatedly, ten times or more. This chain links TRBV7-9 with TRBJ2-3; TRBD1 matches 7 bases. V gave up 5 bases and J gave up 0 bases; unmatched junction bases: 2. The V gene's germline CDR1 is SEHNR and CDR2 FQNEAQ (reference sequence). The CDR3 length is 14 residues. CDR3 protein: CASSEQGSTDTQYF. CDR3 in DNA: TGTGCCAGCAGCGAACAGGGGAGCACAGATACGCAGTATTTT.

The chain couples TRBV12-3 or TRBV12-4 to TRBJ1-1; no reliable D call. Trimming shortened V by 8 bases and J by 4 bases, and 20 bases separated the two germline ends. The CDR3 has 15 residues. DNA for the CDR3: TGTGCCAGCGGGATGATTGGACTTGACGGCACTGAAGCTTTCTTT. It translates to CASGMIGLDGTEAFF.

This clonotype was detected a few times. The genes are TRBV7-8 and TRBJ2-7; the D gene is possibly TRBD1 (5 bases). The germline V gene encodes CDR1 SGHVS and CDR2 FQNEAQ. The CDR3 extends over 13 amino acids. V was trimmed by 1 base and J by 6 bases, leaving 10 bases between them. CDR3 coding DNA: TGTGCCAGCAGCTTAGATTTTAGGGGCGAGCAGTACGTC. Protein sequence: CASSLDFRGEQYV.

Ten or more counts support this clonotype. The chain uses TRBV20-1 and TRBJ2-2; D might be TRBD2 (6 bases). Germline CDR1 and CDR2: DFQATT and SNEGSKA (reference sequence). The CDR3 runs to 15 residues. Trimming stripped 0 bases from V and 3 bases from J, with 11 bases between. In DNA form, the CDR3 reads TGCAGTGCTAGAGATCTAGGGGAGGACACCGGGGAGCTGTTTTTT. The encoded protein is CSARDLGEDTGELFF.

The chain recombines TRBV12-3 or TRBV12-4 with TRBJ2-3; D gene unclear. Trimming removed 11 bases at V and 2 bases at J, with 17 bases between. The CDR3 totals 14 residues. CDR3 sequence (DNA): TGTGCCTCCAGTCCGACGGAGTTCACAGATACGCAGTATTTT. This encodes CASSPTEFTDTQYF.

This clonotype showed up many times. V is TRBV12-3 or TRBV12-4 and J is TRBJ2-1; D call uncertain. This CDR3 has 16 residues. V lost 0 bases, J lost 6 bases, and 15 bases lay in between. CDR3 DNA sequence: TGTGCCAGCAGTTTAGCGCTAGGGTTGTCGGGCAATGAGCAGTTCTTC. It translates to CASSLALGLSGNEQFF.

The genes are TRBV4-2 and TRBJ2-7; D may be TRBD1 (5 bases). The CDR3 spans 15 residues. Looked up from germline, CDR1 is LGHNA and CDR2 is YNFKEQ. Trimming left V 0 bases short and J 2 bases short, with 11 bases between. The CDR3, as DNA: TGTGCCAGCAGCCAAGAGGGGCAGGCCCCCTACGAGCAGTACTTC. Its protein product is CASSQEGQAPYEQYF.

This clonotype was picked up a small number of times. J is TRBJ1-4 and V is TRBV6-2 or TRBV6-3; 9 bases match TRBD1. This CDR3 region has 16 residues. Looked up from germline, CDR1 is MNHEY and CDR2 is SVGEGT. The V segment lost 4 bases and the J segment 6 bases; nucleotides outside the gene matches: 9. The chain's CDR3 is CASSSPAGDRDEKLFF. CDR3 nucleotide sequence: TGTGCCAGCAGTTCGCCGGCGGGGGACAGGGATGAAAAACTGTTTTTT.

This clonotype occurred many times. V and J are TRBV7-2 and TRBJ1-6; weak D call: TRBD1 (6 bases). Deletions cut 7 bases from V and 10 bases from J, with 20 bases between. The CDR3 runs to 15 residues. Germline values: CDR1 SGHTA, CDR2 FQGNSA. The CDR3 region has the DNA TGTGCCAGCACGACGGACAGACGGGGCCTCTCACCCCTCCACTTT. This codes for CASTTDRRGLSPLHF.

This clonotype has a count of ten or more. The chain carries TRBV18 and TRBJ2-7; 7 nucleotides align to TRBD2. The germline CDR1 and CDR2 sequences are KGHSH and LQKENI. V lost 3 bases, J lost 7 bases, and 9 bases stayed unmatched. The CDR3 loop spans 14 amino acids. Here the CDR3 DNA reads TGTGCCAGCTCACCGGGAGGGGAGGGATATGAGCAGTACGTC. Amino acid sequence: CASSPGGEGYEQYV.

The V and J genes are TRBV4-1 and TRBJ2-3; D gene uncertain. There are 16 residues in the CDR3. Trimming removed 0 bases at V and 0 bases at J, with 10 bases between. Germline values: CDR1 MGHRA, CDR2 YSYEKL. Here the CDR3 DNA reads TGCGCCAGCAGCCAAGATTGGAGTATTAGCACAGATACGCAGTATTTT. Translating gives CASSQDWSISTDTQYF.

This clonotype turned up a few times. The rearrangement joins TRBV4-3 to TRBJ1-4; tentative D call: TRBD1 (6 bases). The CDR3 spans 17 residues. CDR1 and CDR2 (germline): LGHNA, YSLEER. V was trimmed by 1 base and J by 7 bases, leaving 19 bases between them. The CDR3 DNA reads TGCGCCAGCAGCCAAGGAGGGGGACGGTTGGATGGTGAAAAACTGTTTTTT. It translates to CASSQGGGRLDGEKLFF.

This clonotype was seen only a few times. The chain recombines TRBV4-2 with TRBJ2-5; D possibly corresponds to TRBD2 (6 bases). The CDR3 has 16 residues. Trimming stripped 0 bases from V and 5 bases from J, with 16 bases between. Germline V gives CDR1 LGHNA, CDR2 YNFKEQ. The CDR3 here is CASSQDPGGGWETQYF. DNA of the CDR3: TGTGCCAGCAGCCAAGACCCCGGTGGGGGGTGGGAGACCCAGTACTTC.